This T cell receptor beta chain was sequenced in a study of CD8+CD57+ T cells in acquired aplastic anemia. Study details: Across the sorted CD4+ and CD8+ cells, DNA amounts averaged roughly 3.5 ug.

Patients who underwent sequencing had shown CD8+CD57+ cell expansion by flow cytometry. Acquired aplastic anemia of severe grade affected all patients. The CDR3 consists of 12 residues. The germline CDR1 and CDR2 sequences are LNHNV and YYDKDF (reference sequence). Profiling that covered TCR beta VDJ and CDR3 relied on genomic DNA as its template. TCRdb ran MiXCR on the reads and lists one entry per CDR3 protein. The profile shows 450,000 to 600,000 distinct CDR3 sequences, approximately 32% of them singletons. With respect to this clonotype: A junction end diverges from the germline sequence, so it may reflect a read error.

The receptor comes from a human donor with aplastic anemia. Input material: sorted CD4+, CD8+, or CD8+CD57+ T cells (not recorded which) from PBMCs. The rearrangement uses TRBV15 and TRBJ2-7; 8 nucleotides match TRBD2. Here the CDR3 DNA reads TGTGCCACCAGCTCGGGACTAGGGGACCATGTCTTC. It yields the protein CATSSGLGDHVF.